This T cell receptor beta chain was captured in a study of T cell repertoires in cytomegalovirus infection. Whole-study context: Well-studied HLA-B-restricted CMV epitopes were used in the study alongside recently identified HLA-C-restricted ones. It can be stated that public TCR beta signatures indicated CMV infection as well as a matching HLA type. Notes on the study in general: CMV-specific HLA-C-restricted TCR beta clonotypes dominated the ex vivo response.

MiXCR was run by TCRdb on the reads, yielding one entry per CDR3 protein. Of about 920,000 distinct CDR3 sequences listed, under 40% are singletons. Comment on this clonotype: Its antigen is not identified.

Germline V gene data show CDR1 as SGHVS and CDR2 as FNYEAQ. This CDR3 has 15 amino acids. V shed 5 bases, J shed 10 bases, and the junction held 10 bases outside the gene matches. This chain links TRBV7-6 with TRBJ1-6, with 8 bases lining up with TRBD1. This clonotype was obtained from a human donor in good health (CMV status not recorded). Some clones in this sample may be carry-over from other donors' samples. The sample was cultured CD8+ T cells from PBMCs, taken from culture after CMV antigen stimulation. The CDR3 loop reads CASSPTDREQSPLHF. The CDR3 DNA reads TGTGCCAGCAGCCCTACGGACAGGGAGCAATCACCCCTCCACTTT.